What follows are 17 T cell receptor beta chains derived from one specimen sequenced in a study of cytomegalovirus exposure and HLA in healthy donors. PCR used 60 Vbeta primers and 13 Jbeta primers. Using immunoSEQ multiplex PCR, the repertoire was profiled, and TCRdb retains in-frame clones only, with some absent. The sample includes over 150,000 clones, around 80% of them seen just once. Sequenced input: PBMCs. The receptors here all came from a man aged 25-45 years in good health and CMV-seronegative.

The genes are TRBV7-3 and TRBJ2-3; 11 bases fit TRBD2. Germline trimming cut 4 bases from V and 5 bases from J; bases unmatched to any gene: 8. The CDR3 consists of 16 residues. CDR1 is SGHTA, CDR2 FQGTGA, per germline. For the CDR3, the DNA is TGTGCCAGCAGCTATACTAGCGGGAGTGTAGGAGATACGCAGTATTTT. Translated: CASSYTSGSVGDTQYF.

The CDR3 reads CSVARGGEAFF. The DNA for the CDR3 is TGCAGCGTTGCAAGAGGAGGTGAAGCTTTCTTT. V is TRBV29-1 and J is TRBJ1-1; D not certain. V lost 4 bases and J 7 bases, leaving 10 bases between the germline ends. Germline loops: CDR1 SQVTM, CDR2 ANQGSEA. This CDR3 comprises 11 residues. Looking up the rest from reference TRBV29-1 and TRBJ1-1 gives the full variable domain: SAVISQKPSRDICQRGTSLTIQCQVDSQVTMMFWYRQQPGQSLTLIATANQGSEATYESGFVIDKFPISRPNLTFSTLTVSNMSPEDSSIYLCSVARGGEAFFGQGTRLTVV.

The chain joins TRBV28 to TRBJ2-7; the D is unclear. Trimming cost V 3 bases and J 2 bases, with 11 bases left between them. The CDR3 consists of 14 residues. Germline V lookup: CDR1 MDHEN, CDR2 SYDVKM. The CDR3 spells CASSFRPDTYEQYF. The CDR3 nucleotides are TGTGCCAGCAGTTTTCGTCCAGATACCTACGAGCAGTACTTC.

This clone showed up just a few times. The CDR3, as DNA: TGTGCCAGCAACGTGGCAGGGAAGGGGGATGGCTATGGCTACACCTTC. This translates into CASNVAGKGDGYGYTF. The J gene is TRBJ1-2, the V gene TRBV19, with D tentatively TRBD1 (6 bases). V lost 9 bases, J lost 4 bases, and 24 bases lay in between. This CDR3 contains 16 residues. Per germline, CDR1 LNHDA and CDR2 SQIVND (reference sequence).

CDR3 DNA: TGTGCCAGCAGCCCAGGGAATCGGAATGAGCAGTTCTTC. Amino acid sequence: CASSPGNRNEQFF. The rearrangement uses TRBV7-2 and TRBJ2-1; tentative D call: TRBD1 (5 bases). The germline V gene encodes CDR1 SGHTA and CDR2 FQGNSA. The length of the CDR3 is 13 residues. V lost 5 bases, J lost 7 bases, and 12 bases lay in between.

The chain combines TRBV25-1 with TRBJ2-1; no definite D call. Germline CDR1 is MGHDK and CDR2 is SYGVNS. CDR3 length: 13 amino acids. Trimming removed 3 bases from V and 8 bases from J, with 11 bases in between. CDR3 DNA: TGTGCCAGCAGTGACCCCTTCTCGGATGAGCAGTTCTTC. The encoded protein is CASSDPFSDEQFF. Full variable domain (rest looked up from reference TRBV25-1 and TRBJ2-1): EADIYQTPRYLVIGTGKKITLECSQTMGHDKMYWYQQDPGMELHLIHYSYGVNSTEKGDLSSESTVSRIRTEHFPLTLESARPSHTSQYLCASSDPFSDEQFFGPGTRLTVL.

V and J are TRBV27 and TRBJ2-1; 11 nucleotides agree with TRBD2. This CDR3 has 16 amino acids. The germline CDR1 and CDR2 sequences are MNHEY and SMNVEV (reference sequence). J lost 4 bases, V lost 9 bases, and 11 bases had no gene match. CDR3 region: CASGGRLAGLYNEQFF. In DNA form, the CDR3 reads TGTGCCAGTGGTGGTCGACTAGCGGGGCTATACAATGAGCAGTTCTTC.

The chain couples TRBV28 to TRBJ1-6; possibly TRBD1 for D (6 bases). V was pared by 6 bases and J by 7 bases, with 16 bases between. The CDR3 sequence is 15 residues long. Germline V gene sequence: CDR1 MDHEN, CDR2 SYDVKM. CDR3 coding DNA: TGTGCCAGCAGGCCAGGACAGCGAGTGAATTCACCCCTCCACTTT. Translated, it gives CASRPGQRVNSPLHF.

CDR3 bases: TGTGCCAGCAGCCGGGACAGCCAAGAGACCCAGTACTTC. Translating gives CASSRDSQETQYF. This chain connects TRBV6-1 to TRBJ2-5, with 7 bases fitting TRBD1. The CDR3 loop spans 13 amino acids. The V segment lost 6 bases and the J segment 1 base; nucleotides outside the gene matches: 2. Germline-derived CDR1 and CDR2 are MNHNS and SASEGT.

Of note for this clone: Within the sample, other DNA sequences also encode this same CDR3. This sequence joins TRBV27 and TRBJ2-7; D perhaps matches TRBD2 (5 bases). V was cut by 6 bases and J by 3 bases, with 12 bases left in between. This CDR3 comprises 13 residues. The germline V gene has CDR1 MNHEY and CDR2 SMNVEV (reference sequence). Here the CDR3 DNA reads TGTGCCAGCAGAACCCTAAGCGGCTACGAGCAGTACTTC. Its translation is CASRTLSGYEQYF.

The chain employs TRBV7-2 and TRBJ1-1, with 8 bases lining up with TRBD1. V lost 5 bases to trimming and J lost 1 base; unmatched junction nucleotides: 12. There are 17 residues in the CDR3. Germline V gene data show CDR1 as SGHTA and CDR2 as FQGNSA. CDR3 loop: CASSRTGRSTGNTEAFF. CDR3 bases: TGTGCCAGCAGCCGGACAGGGCGGAGTACAGGGAACACTGAAGCTTTCTTT.

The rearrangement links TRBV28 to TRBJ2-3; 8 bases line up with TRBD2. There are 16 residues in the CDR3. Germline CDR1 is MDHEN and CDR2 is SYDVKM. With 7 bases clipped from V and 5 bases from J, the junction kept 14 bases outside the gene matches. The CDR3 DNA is TGTGCCAGCACCTCCCCCAGGGCGGGAGGTTTAGATACGCAGTATTTT. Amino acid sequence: CASTSPRAGGLDTQYF.

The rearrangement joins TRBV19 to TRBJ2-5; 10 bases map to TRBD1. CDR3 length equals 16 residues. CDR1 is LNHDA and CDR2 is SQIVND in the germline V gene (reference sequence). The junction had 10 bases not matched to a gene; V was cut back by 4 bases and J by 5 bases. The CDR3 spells CASSTILGTGVETQYF. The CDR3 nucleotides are TGTGCCAGTAGTACTATACTCGGGACAGGGGTCGAGACCCAGTACTTC.

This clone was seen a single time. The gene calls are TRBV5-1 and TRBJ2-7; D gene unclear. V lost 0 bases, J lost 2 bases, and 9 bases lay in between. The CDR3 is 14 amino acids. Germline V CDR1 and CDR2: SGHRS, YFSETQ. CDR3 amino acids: CASSLARSPYEQYF. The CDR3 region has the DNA TGCGCCAGCAGCTTGGCTAGATCACCCTACGAGCAGTACTTC.

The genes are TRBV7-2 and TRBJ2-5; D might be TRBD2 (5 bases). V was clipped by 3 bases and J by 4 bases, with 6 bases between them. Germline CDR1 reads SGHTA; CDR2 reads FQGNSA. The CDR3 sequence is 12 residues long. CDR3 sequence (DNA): TGTGCCAGCAGCTTCGGAGGAGAGACCCAGTACTTC. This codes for CASSFGGETQYF.

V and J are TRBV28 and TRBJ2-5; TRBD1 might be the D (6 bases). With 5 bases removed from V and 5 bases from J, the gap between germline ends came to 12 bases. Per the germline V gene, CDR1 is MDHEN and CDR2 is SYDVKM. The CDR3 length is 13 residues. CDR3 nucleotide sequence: TGTGCCAGCAGTCCAGAGGACAGCGAGACCCAGTACTTC. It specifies CASSPEDSETQYF.

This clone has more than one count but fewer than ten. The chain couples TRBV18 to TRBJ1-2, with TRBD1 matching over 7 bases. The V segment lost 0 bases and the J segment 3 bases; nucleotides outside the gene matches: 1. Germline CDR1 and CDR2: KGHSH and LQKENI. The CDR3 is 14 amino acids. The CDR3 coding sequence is TGTGCCAGCTCACCACCCAGGGGGGACTATGGCTACACCTTC. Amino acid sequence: CASSPPRGDYGYTF.